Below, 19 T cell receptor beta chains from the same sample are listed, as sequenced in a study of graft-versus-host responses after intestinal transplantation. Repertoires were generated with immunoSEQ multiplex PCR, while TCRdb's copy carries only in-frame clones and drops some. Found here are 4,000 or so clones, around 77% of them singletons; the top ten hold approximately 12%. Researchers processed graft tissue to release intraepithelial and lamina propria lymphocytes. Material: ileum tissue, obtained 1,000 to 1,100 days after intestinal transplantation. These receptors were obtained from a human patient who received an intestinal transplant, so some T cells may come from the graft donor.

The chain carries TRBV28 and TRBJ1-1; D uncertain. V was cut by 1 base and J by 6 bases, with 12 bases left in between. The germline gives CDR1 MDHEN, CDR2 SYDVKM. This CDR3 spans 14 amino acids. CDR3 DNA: TGTGCCAGCAGTTTATTGGCAAATCGGCCTGAAGCTTTCTTT. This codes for CASSLLANRPEAFF.

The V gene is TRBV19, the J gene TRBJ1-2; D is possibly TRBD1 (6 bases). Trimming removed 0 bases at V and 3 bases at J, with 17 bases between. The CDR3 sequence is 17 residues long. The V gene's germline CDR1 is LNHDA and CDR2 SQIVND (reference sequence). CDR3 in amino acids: CASSIDRSRGAYYGYTF. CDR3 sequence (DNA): TGTGCCAGTAGTATAGATCGGTCCAGGGGCGCCTACTATGGCTACACCTTC.

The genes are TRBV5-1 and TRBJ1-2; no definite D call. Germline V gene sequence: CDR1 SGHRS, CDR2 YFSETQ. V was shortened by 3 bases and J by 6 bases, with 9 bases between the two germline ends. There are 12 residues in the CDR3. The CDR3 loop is CASSSGLNGYTF. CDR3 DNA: TGCGCCAGCAGCTCTGGACTGAATGGCTACACCTTC.

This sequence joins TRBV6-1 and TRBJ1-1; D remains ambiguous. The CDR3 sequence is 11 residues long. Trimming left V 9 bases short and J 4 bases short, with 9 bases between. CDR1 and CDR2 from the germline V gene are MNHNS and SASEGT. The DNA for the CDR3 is TGTGCCAGTCCCGGGAGCACTGAAGCTTTCTTT. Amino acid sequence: CASPGSTEAFF.

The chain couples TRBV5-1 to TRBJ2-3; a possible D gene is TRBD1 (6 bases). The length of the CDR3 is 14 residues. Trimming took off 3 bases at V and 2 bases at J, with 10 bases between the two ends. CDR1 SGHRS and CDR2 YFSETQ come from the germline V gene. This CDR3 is CASSSGDHTDTQYF. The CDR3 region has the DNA TGCGCCAGCAGCTCAGGGGACCACACAGATACGCAGTATTTT.

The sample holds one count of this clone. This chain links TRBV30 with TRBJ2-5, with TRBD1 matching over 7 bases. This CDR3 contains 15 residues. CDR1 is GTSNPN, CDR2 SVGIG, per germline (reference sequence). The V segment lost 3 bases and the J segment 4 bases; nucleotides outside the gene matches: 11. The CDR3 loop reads CAWRPQGVAGETQYF. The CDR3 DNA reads TGTGCCTGGAGACCCCAGGGGGTAGCTGGAGAGACCCAGTACTTC. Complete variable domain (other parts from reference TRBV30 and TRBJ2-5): SQTIHQWPATLVQPVGSPLSLECTVEGTSNPNLYWYRQAAGRGLQLLFYSVGIGQISSEVPQNLSASRPQDRQFILSSKKLLLSDSGFYLCAWRPQGVAGETQYFGPGTRLLVL.

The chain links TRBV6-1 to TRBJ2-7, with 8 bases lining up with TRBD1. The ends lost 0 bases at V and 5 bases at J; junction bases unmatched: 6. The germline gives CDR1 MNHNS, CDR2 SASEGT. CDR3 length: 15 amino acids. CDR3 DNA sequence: TGTGCCAGCAGTGAAGCGGGGCAGGGGGCCAACGAGCAGTACTTC. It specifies CASSEAGQGANEQYF.

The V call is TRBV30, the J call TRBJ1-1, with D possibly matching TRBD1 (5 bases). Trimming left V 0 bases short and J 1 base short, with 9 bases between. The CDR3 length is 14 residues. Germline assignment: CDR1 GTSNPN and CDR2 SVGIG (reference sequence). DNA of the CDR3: TGTGCCTGGAGTGTATGGGGCCCGAACACTGAAGCTTTCTTT. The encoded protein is CAWSVWGPNTEAFF.

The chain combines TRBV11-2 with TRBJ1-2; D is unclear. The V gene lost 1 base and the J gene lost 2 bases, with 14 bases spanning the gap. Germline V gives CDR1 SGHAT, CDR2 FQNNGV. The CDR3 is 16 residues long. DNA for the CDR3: TGTGCCAGCAGCTTAGGAACTGGACGGCAGAACTATGGCTACACCTTC. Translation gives CASSLGTGRQNYGYTF. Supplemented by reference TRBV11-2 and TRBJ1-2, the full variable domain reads EAGVAQSPRYKIIEKRQSVAFWCNPISGHATLYWYQQILGQGPKLLIQFQNNGVVDDSQLPKDRFSAERLKGVDSTLKIQPAKLEDSAVYLCASSLGTGRQNYGYTFGSGTRLTVV.

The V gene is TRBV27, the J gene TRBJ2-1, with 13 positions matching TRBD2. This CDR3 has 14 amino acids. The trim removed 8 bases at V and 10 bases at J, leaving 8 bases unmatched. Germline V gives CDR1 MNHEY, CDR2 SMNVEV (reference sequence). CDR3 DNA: TGTGCCAGCGGCTTACTAGCGGGGGGGGACGAGCAGTTCTTC. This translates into CASGLLAGGDEQFF.

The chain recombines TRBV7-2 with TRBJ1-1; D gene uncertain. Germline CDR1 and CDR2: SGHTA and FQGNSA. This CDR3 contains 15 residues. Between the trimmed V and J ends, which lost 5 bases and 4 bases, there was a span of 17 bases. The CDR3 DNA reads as TGTGCCAGCAGCCAACAGCAGGTTAGGACCACTGAAGCTTTCTTT. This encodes CASSQQQVRTTEAFF.

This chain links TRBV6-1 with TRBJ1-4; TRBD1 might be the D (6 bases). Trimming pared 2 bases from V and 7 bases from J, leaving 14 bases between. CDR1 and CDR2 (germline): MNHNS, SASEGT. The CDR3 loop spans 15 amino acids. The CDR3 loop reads CASSESTGLFEKLFF. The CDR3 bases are TGTGCCAGCAGTGAAAGCACAGGGTTATTTGAAAAACTGTTTTTT.

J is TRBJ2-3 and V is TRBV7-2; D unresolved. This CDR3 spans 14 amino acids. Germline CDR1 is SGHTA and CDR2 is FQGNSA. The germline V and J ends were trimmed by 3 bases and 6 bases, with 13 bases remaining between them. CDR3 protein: CASSLGSPVDTQYF. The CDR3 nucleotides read TGTGCCAGCAGCTTGGGCTCCCCTGTCGATACGCAGTATTTT.

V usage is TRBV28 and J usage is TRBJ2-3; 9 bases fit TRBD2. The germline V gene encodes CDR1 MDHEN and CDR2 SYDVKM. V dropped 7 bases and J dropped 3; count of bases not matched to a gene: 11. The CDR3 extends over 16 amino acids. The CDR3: CASTLGGGGATDTQYF. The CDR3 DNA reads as TGTGCCAGCACCCTAGGGGGCGGGGGGGCAACAGATACGCAGTATTTT.

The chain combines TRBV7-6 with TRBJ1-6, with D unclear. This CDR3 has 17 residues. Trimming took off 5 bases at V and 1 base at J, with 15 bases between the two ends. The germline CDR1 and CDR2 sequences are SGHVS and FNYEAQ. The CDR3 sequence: CASSRRSGFSYNSPLHF. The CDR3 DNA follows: TGTGCCAGCAGCCGGCGCTCGGGGTTTTCCTATAATTCACCCCTCCACTTT.

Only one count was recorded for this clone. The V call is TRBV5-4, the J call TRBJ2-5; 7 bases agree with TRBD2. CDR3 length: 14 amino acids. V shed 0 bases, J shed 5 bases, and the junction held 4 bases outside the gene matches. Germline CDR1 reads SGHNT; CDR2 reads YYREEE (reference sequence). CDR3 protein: CASSLVGRRETQYF. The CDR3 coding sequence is TGTGCCAGCAGCTTGGTCGGGAGGCGGGAGACCCAGTACTTC.

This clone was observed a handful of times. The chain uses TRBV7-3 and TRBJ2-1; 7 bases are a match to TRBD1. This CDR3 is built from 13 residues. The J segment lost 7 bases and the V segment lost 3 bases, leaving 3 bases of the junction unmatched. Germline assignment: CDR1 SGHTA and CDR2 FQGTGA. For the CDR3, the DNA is TGTGCCAGCAGCTTGGGACAGAGGAATGAGCAGTTCTTC. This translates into CASSLGQRNEQFF.

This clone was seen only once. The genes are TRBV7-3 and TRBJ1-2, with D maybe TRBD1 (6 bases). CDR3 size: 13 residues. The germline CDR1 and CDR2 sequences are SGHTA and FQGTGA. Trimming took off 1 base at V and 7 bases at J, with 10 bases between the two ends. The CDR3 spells CASSLNGRGGYTF. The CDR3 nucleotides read TGTGCCAGCAGCTTAAACGGCAGGGGTGGCTACACCTTC.

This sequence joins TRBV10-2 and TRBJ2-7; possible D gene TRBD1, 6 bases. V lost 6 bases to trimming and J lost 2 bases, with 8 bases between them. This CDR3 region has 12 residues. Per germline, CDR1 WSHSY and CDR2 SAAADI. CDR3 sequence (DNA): TGCGCCAGCAGGGACAGAACCTACGAGCAGTACTTC. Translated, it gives CASRDRTYEQYF.